This T cell receptor beta chain came from a study of Ad26.COV2.S vaccination and SARS-CoV-2 variants. Profiled with immunoSEQ multiplex PCR; TCRdb holds only in-frame clones, not every one. The sample includes 200,000 to 300,000 clones, more than 75% of them seen just once. Treatment specified: around 19 received Ad26.COV2.S at low or high dose, single or two shots; about 5 received placebo; per-sample allocation not given. The samples were gathered on day 63 after the first injection of vaccine or placebo. Here the sequenced sample was peripheral blood, taken in a trial of Ad26.COV2.S vaccine versus placebo. This TCR was sampled from a person between 18 and 65 years old who received the Ad26.COV2.S COVID-19 vaccine or a placebo.

Written as DNA, the CDR3 is TGTGCCAGCAGCCCAGCGGGGGGGGCTTCGGAGTCAGCCCTCCACTTT. This gives the protein CASSPAGGASESALHF. The chain links TRBV3-1 (or the pseudogene TRBV3-2) to TRBJ1-6, with D possibly TRBD1 on 6 matching bases. The CDR3 covers 16 residues. V was cut by 4 bases and J by 14 bases, with 24 bases left in between. Germline CDR1 LGHDT, CDR2 YNNKEL (reference sequence).